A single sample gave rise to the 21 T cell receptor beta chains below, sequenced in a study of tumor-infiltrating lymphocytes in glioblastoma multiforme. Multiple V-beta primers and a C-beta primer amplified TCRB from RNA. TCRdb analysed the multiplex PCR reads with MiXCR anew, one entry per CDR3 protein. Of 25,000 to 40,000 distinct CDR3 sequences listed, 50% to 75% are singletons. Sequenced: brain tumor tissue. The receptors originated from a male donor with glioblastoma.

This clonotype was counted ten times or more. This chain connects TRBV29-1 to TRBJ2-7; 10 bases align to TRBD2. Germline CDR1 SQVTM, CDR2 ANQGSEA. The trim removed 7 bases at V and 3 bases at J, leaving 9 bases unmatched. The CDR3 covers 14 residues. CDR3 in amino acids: CSAAGLAGDYEQYF. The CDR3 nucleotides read TGCAGCGCCGCAGGGCTAGCGGGGGACTACGAGCAGTACTTC.

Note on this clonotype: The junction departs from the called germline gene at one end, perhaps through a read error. CDR3 DNA: TGTGCCAACAGTCCCGAGGGCTCTGGGGCCAACGTCCTGACTTTC. It codes for CANSPEGSGANVLTF. The genes are TRBV6-2 or TRBV6-3 and TRBJ2-6; TRBD2 is a possible D gene (5 bases). Germline loops: CDR1 MNHEY, CDR2 SVGEGT. The CDR3 covers 15 residues.

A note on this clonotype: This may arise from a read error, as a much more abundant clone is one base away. The CDR3 protein is CSARDRVSYNDQFF. For the CDR3, the DNA is TGCAGTGCTAGAGATCGGGTCTCCTACAATGACCAGTTCTTC. The chain is built from TRBV20-1 and TRBJ2-1; D unclear. Germline assignment: CDR1 DFQATT and CDR2 SNEGSKA (reference sequence). The CDR3 loop spans 14 amino acids.

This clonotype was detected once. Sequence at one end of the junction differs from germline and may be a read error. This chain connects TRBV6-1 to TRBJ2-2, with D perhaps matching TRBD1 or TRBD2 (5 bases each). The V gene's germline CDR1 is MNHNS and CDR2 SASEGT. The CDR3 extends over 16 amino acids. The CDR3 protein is CASSIWGTPNTGELFF. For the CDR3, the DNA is TGTGCCAGCAGTATTTGGGGGACGCCGAACACCGGGGAGTTGTTTTTT.

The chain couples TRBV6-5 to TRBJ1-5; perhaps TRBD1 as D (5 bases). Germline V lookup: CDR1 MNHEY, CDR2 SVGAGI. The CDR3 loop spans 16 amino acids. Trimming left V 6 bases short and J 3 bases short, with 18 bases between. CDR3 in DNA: TGTGCCAGCAGATCACCGGGGACGGGAGACAATCAGCCCCAGCATTTT. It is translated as CASRSPGTGDNQPQHF.

The CDR3 DNA reads as TGTGCCAGGAGCCTTTGGGCGGACGAAAACATTCAGTACTTC. Translated: CARSLWADENIQYF. This chain links TRBV5-4 with TRBJ2-4; D unclear. Germline V gives CDR1 SGHNT, CDR2 YYREEE (reference sequence). This CDR3 spans 14 amino acids. V was trimmed by 8 bases and J by 5 bases, leaving 17 bases between them.

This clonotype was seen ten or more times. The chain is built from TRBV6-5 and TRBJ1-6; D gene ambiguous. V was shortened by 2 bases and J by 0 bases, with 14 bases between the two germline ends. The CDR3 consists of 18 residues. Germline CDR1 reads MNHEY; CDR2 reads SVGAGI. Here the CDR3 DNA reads TGTGCCAGCAGTTACGGGTTCGCCCGGGGCTCCTATAATTCACCCCTCCACTTT. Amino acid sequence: CASSYGFARGSYNSPLHF.

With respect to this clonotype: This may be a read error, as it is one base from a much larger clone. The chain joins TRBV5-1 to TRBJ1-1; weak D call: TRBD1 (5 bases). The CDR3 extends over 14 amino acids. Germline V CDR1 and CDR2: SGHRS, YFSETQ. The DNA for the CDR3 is TGCGCCGGCAGCCCGGGGCTTTGGAACACTGAAGCTTTCTTT. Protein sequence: CAGSPGLWNTEAFF.

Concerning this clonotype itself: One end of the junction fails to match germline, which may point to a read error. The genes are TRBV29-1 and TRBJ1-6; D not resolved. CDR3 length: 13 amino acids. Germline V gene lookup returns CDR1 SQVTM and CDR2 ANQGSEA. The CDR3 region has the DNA TGCAGCGTTGCCAGGTACAGAGTATCACCCCTCCATTTT. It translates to CSVARYRVSPLHF. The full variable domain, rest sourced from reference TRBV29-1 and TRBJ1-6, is SAVISQKPSRDICQRGTSLTIQCQVDSQVTMMFWYRQQPGQSLTLIATANQGSEATYESGFVIDKFPISRPNLTFSTLTVSNMSPEDSSIYLCSVARYRVSPLHFGNGTRLTVT.

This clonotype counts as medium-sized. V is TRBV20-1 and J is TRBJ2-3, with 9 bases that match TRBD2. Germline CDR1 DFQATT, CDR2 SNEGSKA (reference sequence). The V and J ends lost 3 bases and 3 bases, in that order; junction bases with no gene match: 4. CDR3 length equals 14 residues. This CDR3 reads CSARVSGSTDTQYF. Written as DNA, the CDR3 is TGCAGTGCTAGGGTTAGCGGGAGTACAGATACGCAGTATTTT.

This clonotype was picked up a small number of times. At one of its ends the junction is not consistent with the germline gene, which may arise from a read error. CDR3 residues: CNARGLAGGLYEQYF. The CDR3 DNA reads TGCAATGCTAGAGGGCTAGCGGGAGGGTTGTACGAGCAGTATTTC. The J gene is TRBJ2-7, the V gene TRBV20-1; 12 positions match TRBD2. The CDR3 is 15 residues long. Looked up from germline, CDR1 is DFQATT and CDR2 is SNEGSKA (reference sequence).

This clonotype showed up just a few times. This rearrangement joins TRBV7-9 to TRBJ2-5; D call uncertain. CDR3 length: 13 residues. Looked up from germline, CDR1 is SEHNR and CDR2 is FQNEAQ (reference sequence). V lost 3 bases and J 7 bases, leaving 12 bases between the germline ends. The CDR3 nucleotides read TGTGCCAGCAGCTTGGAACCCTCTGGGACCCAGTACTTC. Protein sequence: CASSLEPSGTQYF. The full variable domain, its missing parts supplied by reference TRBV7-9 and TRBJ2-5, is DTGVSQNPRHKITKRGQNVTFRCDPISEHNRLYWYRQTLGQGPEFLTYFQNEAQLEKSRLLSDRFSAERPKGSFSTLEIQRTEQGDSAMYLCASSLEPSGTQYFGPGTRLLVL.

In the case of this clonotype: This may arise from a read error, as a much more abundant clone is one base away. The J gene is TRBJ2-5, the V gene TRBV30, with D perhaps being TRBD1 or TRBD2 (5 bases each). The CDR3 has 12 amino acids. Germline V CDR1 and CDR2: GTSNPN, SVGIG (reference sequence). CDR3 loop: CAGGARRETKYF. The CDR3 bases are TGTGCTGGGGGTGCCCGAAGGGAGACCAAGTACTTC.

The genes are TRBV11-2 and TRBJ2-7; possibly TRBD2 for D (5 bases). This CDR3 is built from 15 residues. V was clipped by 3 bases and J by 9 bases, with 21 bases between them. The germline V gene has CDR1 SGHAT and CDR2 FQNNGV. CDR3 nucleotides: TGTGCCAGCAGCTTCTCTAGCCTAGCACTATGCAGGCAGTACTTC. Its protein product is CASSFSSLALCRQYF. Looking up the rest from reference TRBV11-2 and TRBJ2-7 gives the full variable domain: EAGVAQSPRYKIIEKRQSVAFWCNPISGHATLYWYQQILGQGPKLLIQFQNNGVVDDSQLPKDRFSAERLKGVDSTLKIQPAKLEDSAVYLCASSFSSLALCRQYFGPGTRLTVT.

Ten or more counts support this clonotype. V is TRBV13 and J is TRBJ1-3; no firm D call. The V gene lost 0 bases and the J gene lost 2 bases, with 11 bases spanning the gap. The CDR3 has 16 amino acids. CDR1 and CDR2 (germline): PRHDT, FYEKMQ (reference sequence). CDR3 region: CASSLGVRTAGNTIYF. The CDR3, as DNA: TGTGCCAGCAGCTTAGGTGTCAGGACCGCTGGAAACACCATATATTTT.

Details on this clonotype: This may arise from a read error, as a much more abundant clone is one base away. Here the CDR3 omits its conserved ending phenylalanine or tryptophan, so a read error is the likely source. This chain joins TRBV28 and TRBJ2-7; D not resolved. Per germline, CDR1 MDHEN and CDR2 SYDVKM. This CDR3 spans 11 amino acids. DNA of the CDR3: TGTGCCAGCAGTTTTATGTACGTGCAGTACTCC. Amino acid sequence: CASSFMYVQYS.

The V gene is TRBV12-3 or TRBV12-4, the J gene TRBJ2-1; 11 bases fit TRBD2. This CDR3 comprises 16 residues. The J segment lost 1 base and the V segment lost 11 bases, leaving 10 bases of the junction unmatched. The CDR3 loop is CAGNFRTSGSYNEQFF. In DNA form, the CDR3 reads TGTGCCGGCAATTTCCGGACTAGCGGGTCCTACAATGAGCAGTTCTTC.

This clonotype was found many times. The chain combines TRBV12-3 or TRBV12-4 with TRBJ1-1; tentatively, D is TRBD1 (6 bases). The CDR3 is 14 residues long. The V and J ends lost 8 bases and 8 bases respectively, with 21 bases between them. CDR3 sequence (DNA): TGTGCCAGCCGCTCGAATCGAAAACAGGGCGAAGCTTTCTTT. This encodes CASRSNRKQGEAFF.

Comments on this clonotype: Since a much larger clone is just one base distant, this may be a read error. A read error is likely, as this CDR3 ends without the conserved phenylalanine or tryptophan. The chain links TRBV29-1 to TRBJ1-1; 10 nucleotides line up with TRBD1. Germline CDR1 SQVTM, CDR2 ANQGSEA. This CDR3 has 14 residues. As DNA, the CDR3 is TGCGGCGCCGGGACAGGGGTTTATAACACTGAAGCTTTCCTT. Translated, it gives CGAGTGVYNTEAFL.

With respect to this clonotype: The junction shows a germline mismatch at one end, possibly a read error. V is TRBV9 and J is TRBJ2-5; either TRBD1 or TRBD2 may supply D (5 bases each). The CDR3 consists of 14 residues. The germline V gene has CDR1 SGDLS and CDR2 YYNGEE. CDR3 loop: CASSVEGRQETKYF. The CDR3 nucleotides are TGTGCCAGCAGCGTAGAGGGGAGACAAGAGACCAAGTACTTC. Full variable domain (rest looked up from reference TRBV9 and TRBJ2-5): DSGVTQTPKHLITATGQRVTLRCSPRSGDLSVYWYQQSLDQGLQFLIQYYNGEERAKGNILERFSAQQFPDLHSELNLSSLELGDSALYFCASSVEGRQETKYFGPGTRLLVL.

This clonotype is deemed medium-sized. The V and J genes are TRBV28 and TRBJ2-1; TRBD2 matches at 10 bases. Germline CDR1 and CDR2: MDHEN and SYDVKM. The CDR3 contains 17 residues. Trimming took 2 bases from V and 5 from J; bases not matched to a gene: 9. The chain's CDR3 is CASSLDLAAGGNNEQFF. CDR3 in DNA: TGTGCCAGCAGTTTAGACCTCGCAGCGGGAGGGAACAATGAGCAGTTCTTC.